This T cell receptor beta chain was sequenced during a study of neurological immune-mediated disorders (dated by TCRdb to the late 2010s). In the study overall: Peripheral blood TCR-beta repertoires from patients with HTLV-I-associated myelopathy (HAM/TSP), patients with multiple sclerosis, and healthy controls were compared in the study using UMI-based sequencing. The approximately 100 TCR-beta libraries included longitudinal samples, technical triplicates and paired sorted CD4+ and CD8+ T-cell subsets alongside PBMC samples. Each longitudinal HAM/TSP and healthy donor was sampled at 3 time-points spaced at 3-40 month intervals. The cohort included 60 to 75 subjects: roughly 15 with HAM/TSP, some 34 with multiple sclerosis, and about 20 healthy controls. Beyond this particular receptor, the publication reports: No identical CDR3 amino acid sequences were found to be shared among expanded clones across subjects, suggesting that TCR-beta repertoires were private in all groups. The highest TCR clonal expansion was observed in HAM/TSP patients, whereas the lowest was observed in MS patients, even when compared with healthy controls.

To synthesize cDNA, template-switch 5'RACE was performed with a primer carrying a 10-nucleotide random unique molecular identifier so that each TCR transcript was tagged. Every sequencing run covered 15-18 subjects and yielded more than 170 million TCR-beta sequences. The RNeasy kit was used for extraction of total RNA. TCR-beta VDJ regions were amplified with primers for the TCR constant region and the 5'RACE anchor, using the KAPA Real-time Library Amplification kit. A first PCR added sample indexes and Illumina adaptors, and a second PCR then raised library yield. The roughly 650 bp TCR product was size-selected on a 2% E-gel SizeSelection system after Ampure bead purification. Library quality was checked on a Bioanalyzer, concentration was measured with Qubit, and libraries were quantified with the Kapa Library Quantification kit before pooling. Paired-end 2 x 150 bp sequencing of the libraries was performed on an Illumina HiSeq 2500. To increase sequence diversity, about 23-32% phiX was spiked into each library pool. In the original analysis: Quality-filtered reads were processed with the UMI-based MiGEC pipeline, and over 75% of raw TCR sequences were removed by the MiGEC pipeline during error correction. VDJ genes were aligned to IMGT germline references, and clonotypes were defined by unique CDR3 amino acid sequence plus V-J genes. Clonal expansion, Shannon diversity and CDR3 relatedness were evaluated with VDJtools (CalcPairwiseDistances, ClusterSamples), while phylogenetic trees were built in CLCbio workbench. A clone was classed as expanded if it had 8 or more unique UMIs, a cutoff based on coefficient-of-variation modelling across technical triplicates. TCRdb reran the public reads through fastp at Q25 and MiXCR, keeping productive beta chains. A single entry per CDR3 protein holds the most common genes and DNA from its merged rows. These V and J calls originate from TCRdb's pipeline instead of the authors' own analysis. Across this sample there are around 100,000 distinct CDR3 sequences, with roughly 10% seen only once. Of the sample, approximately 3.4% is held by the ten largest clones.

Taken from cysteine to phenylalanine, the CDR3 has 12 residues. Only CDR3 DNA is held: 36 bases, read in frame from base 1. A distance of 6 bases separates the germline ends of V and J, which lose 6 bases and 4 bases respectively. This clonotype was counted at least ten times. No antigen is known for it. No base-level quality is on record; no much larger clone is a single base apart. The time point label of this sample denotes: longitudinal time-point 3. For unsorted PBMC libraries, 2 million PBMCs were used after storage in RNAlater at -80 degrees C until RNA extraction. Peripheral blood was subjected to Ficoll-Hypaque density gradient centrifugation to isolate PBMCs, which were then cryopreserved in liquid nitrogen.

Sample: PBMCs. The clonotype was recovered from a female donor with HTLV-1-associated myelopathy (HAM/TSP). The chain is encoded by TRBV12-3 or TRBV12-4 joined to TRBJ2-2, with the D gene not clear enough to name. In nucleotides, the sequence is TGTGCCAGCAGCCCTGGCACCGGGGAGCTGTTTTTT. This sequence encodes CASSPGTGELFF.